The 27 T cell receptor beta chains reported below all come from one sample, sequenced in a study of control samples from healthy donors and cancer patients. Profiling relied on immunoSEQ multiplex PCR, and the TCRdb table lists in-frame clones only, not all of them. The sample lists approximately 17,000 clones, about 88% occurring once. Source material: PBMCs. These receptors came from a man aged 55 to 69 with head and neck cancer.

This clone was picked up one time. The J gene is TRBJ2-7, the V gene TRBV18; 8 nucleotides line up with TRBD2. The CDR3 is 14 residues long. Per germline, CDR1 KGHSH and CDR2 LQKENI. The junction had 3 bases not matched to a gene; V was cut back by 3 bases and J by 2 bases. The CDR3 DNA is TGTGCCAGCTCACCTAAACTAGCGGCCTACGAGCAGTACTTC. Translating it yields CASSPKLAAYEQYF.

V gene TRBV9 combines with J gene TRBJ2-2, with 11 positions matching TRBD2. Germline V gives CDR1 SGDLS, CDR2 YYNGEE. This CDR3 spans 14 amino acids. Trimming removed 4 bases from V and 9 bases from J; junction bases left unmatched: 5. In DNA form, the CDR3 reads TGTGCCAGCAGCCCGCCTAGCGGGGGGCGGGAGCTGTTTTTT. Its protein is CASSPPSGGRELFF.

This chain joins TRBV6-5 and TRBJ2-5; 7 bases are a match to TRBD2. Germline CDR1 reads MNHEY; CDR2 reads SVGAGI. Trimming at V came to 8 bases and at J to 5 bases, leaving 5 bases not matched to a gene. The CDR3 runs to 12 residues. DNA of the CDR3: TGTGCCAGCGGGAGGGCAAGGGAGACCCAGTACTTC. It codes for CASGRARETQYF.

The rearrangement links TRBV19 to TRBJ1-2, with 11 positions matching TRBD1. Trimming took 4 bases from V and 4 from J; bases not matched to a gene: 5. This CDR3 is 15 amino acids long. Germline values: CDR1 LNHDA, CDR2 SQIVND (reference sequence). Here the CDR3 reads CASSTDRGPSYGYTF. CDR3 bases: TGTGCCAGTAGTACGGACAGGGGGCCGAGCTATGGCTACACCTTC.

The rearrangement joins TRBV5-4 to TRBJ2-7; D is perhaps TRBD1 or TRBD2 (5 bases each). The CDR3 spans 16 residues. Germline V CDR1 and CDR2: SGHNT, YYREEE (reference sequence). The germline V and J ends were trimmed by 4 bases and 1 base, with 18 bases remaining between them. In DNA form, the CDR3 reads TGTGCCAGCAGCACCCCCCCAGGTGGGGGATCCTACGAGCAGTACTTC. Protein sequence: CASSTPPGGGSYEQYF.

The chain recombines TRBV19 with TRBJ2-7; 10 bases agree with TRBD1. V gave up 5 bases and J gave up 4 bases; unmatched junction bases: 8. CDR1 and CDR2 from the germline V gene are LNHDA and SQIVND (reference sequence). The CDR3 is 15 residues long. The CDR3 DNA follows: TGTGCCAGTAGTGGACAGGGGGGGAGAGCTTACGAGCAGTACTTC. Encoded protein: CASSGQGGRAYEQYF.

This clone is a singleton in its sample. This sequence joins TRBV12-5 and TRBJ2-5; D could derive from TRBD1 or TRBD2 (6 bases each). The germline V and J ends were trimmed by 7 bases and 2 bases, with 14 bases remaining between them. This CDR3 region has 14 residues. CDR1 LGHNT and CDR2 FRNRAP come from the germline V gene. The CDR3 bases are TGTGCTAGTGCAACGGGGGCGTTACAAGAGACCCAGTACTTC. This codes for CASATGALQETQYF.

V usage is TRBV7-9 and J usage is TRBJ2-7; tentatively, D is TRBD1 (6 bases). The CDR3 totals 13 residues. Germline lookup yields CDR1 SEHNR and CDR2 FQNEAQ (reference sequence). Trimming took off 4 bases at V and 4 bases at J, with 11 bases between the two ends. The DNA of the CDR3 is TGTGCCAGCAGCTCCGACAGGCTATACGAGCAGTACTTC. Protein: CASSSDRLYEQYF.

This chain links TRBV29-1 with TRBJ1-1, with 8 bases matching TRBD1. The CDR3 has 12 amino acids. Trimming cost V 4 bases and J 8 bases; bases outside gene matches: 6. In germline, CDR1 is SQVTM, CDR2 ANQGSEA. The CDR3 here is CSVAGGYSEAFF. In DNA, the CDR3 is TGCAGCGTTGCAGGGGGCTATTCCGAAGCTTTCTTT.

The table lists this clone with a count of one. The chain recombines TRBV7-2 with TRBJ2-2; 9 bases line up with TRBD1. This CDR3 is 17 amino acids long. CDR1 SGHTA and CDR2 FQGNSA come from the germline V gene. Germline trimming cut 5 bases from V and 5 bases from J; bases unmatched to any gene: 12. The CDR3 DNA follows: TGTGCCAGCAGCCCAGAAAGGGACAGGGTGGGGACCGGGGAGCTGTTTTTT. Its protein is CASSPERDRVGTGELFF.

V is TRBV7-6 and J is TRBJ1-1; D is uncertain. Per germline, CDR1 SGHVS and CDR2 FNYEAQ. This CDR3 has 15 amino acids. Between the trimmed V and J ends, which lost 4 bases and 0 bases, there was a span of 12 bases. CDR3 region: CASSSTGGVNTEAFF. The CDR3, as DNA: TGTGCCAGCAGCTCAACGGGCGGAGTGAACACTGAAGCTTTCTTT.

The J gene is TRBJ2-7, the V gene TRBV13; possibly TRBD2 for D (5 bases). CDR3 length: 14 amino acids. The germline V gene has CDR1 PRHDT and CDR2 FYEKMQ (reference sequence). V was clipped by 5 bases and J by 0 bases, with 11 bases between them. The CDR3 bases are TGTGCCAGCAGCAAGCCTGAGGGCTCCTACGAGCAGTACTTC. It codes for CASSKPEGSYEQYF. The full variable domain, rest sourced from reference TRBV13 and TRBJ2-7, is AAGVIQSPRHLIKEKRETATLKCYPIPRHDTVYWYQQGPGQDPQFLISFYEKMQSDKGSIPDRFSAQQFSDYHSELNMSSLELGDSALYFCASSKPEGSYEQYFGPGTRLTVT.

CDR3 DNA: TGTGCCAGCACCAAGAGGGACATTCAGTACTTC. Translating it yields CASTKRDIQYF. The chain recombines TRBV2 with TRBJ2-4, with D possibly matching TRBD2 (5 bases). This CDR3 has 11 amino acids. CDR1 is SNHLY, CDR2 FYNNEI, per germline. V gave up 7 bases and J gave up 8 bases, with 9 bases separating them. Full variable domain (rest looked up from reference TRBV2 and TRBJ2-4): EPEVTQTPSHQVTQMGQEVILRCVPISNHLYFYWYRQILGQKVEFLVSFYNNEISEKSEIFDDQFSVERPDGSNFTLKIRSTKLEDSAMYFCASTKRDIQYFGAGTRLSVL.

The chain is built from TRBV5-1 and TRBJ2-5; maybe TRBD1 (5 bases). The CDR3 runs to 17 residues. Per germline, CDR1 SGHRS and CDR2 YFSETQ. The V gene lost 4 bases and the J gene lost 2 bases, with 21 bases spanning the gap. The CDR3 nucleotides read TGCGCCAGCAGCCATGGGCTTGGCAGGGCGTCTCAAGAGACCCAGTACTTC. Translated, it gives CASSHGLGRASQETQYF.

The CDR3 DNA reads TGTGCCAGCAGCAACGACAGGATCGGGGGCTACACCTTC. Its protein is CASSNDRIGGYTF. The V call is TRBV5-5, the J call TRBJ1-2, with a possible D match to TRBD1 (6 bases). V lost 4 bases and J lost 8, with 15 bases in between. Germline V gene data show CDR1 as SGHKS and CDR2 as YYEKEE (reference sequence). The CDR3 length is 13 residues. Full variable domain (rest looked up from reference TRBV5-5 and TRBJ1-2): DAGVTQSPTHLIKTRGQQVTLRCSPISGHKSVSWYQQVLGQGPQFIFQYYEKEERGRGNFPDRFSARQFPNYSSELNVNALLLGDSALYLCASSNDRIGGYTFGSGTRLTVV.

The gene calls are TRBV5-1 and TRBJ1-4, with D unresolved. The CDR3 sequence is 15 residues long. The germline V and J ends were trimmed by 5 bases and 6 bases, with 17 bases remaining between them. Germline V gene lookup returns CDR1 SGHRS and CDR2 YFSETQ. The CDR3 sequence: CASSSDGWGDEKLFF. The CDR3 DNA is TGCGCCAGCAGTTCCGACGGGTGGGGAGATGAAAAACTGTTTTTT.

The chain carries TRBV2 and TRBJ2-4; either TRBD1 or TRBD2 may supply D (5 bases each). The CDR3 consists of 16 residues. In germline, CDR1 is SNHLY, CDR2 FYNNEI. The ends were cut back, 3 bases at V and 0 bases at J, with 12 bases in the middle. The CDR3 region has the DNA TGTGCCAGCAGTGACGTGGGGGAGCTAGCCAAAAACATTCAGTACTTC. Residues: CASSDVGELAKNIQYF.

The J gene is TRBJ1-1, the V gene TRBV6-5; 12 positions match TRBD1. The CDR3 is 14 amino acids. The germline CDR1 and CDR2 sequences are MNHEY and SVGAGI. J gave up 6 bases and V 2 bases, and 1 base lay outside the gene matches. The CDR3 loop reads CASSYGTGGSEAFF. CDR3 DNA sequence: TGTGCCAGCAGTTACGGGACAGGGGGCTCTGAAGCTTTCTTT.

CDR3 protein: CASSSDRGNDTYGYTF. The CDR3 DNA follows: TGTGCCAGCAGCTCGGACAGGGGTAACGATACGTATGGCTACACCTTC. The chain has TRBV5-6 and TRBJ1-2; 9 positions match TRBD1. The germline CDR1 and CDR2 sequences are SGHDT and YYEEEE. This CDR3 has 16 amino acids. Unmatched junction bases numbered 11, after V lost 3 bases and J lost 5 bases.

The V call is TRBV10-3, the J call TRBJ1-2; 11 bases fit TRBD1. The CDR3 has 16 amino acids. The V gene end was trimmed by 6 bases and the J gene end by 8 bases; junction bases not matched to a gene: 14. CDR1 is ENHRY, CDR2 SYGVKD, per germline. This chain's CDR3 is CAIRPRTGGDAGGYTF. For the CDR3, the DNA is TGTGCCATCAGGCCCCGGACAGGGGGCGATGCTGGAGGCTACACCTTC.

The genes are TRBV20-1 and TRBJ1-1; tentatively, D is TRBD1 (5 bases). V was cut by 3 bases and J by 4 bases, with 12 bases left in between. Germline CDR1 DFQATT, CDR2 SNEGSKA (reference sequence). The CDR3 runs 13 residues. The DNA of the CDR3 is TGCAGTGCTAGTTTGGGCAGGGCCACTGAAGCTTTCTTT. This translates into CSASLGRATEAFF.

The CDR3 protein is CASSEFGAHSGNTIYF. DNA for the CDR3: TGTGCCAGCAGTGAATTTGGGGCTCACTCTGGAAACACCATATATTTT. V gene TRBV25-1 combines with J gene TRBJ1-3; D perhaps matches TRBD1 (5 bases). With 1 base removed from V and 0 bases from J, the gap between germline ends came to 10 bases. CDR1 is MGHDK, CDR2 SYGVNS, per germline. The CDR3 length is 16 residues.

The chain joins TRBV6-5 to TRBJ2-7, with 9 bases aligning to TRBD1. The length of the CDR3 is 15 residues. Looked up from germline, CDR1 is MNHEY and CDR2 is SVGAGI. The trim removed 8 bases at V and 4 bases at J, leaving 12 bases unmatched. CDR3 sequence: CASLTQGAVRYEQYF. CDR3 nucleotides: TGTGCCAGCTTAACACAGGGGGCTGTCCGTTACGAGCAGTACTTC.

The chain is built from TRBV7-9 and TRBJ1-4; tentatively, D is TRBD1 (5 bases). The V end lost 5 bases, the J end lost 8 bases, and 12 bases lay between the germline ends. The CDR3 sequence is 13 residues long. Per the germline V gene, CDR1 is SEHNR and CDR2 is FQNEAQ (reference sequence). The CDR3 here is CASSRGTGEKLFF. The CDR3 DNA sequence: TGTGCCAGCAGCCGGGGGACTGGGGAAAAACTGTTTTTT.

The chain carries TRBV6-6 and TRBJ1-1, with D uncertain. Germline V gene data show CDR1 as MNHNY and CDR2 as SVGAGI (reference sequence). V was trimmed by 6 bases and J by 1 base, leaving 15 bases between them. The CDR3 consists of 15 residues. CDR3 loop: CASRRQDYPNTEAFF. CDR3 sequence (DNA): TGTGCCAGCAGGCGACAAGACTATCCGAACACTGAAGCTTTCTTT.

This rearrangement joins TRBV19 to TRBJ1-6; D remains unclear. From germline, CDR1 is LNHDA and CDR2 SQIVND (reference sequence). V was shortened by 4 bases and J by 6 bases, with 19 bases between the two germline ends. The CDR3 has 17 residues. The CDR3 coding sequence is TGTGCCAGTAGTACCGGACGGCTCGACTCTGGTAATTCACCCCTCCACTTT. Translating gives CASSTGRLDSGNSPLHF.

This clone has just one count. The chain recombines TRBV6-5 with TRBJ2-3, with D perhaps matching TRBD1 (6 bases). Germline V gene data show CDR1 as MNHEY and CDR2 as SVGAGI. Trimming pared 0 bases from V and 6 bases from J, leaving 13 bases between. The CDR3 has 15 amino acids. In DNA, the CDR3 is TGTGCCAGCAGTTACTCGAGTGGGGGCGGGGATACGCAGTATTTT. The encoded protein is CASSYSSGGGDTQYF.